These 5 T cell receptor delta chains came from one sample sequenced in a study of γδ T cells in repeated Plasmodium falciparum infection. TCRdb called clones from the multiplex PCR reads again using CATT. The data hold tens of thousands of delta-chain clones, with 1.5% to 2% observed a single time. Gammadelta T cells were flow-sorted from PBMC into Vgamma9/Vdelta2+ and Vdelta2-negative populations for bulk analysis. Sequencing was done on a sample of gamma-delta T cells from blood. The receptors were gathered from a pool of human donors (malaria-infected and uninfected, not separated).

This clone was seen a few times. This likely traces to a read error, being one base from a far larger clone. Distinct nucleotide sequences in the sample also encode this CDR3. V is TRDV2 and J is TRDJ1; TRDD3 matches 8 bases. V dropped 0 bases and J dropped 5; count of bases not matched to a gene: 4. The CDR3 is 14 residues long. Germline assignment: CDR1 GEAIGNYY and CDR2 EKD. CDR3 protein: CACDTGIRYDKLIF. The CDR3 bases are TGTGCCTGTGACACCGGGATACGCTATGATAAACTCATCTTT.

This clone was found a few times. One base separates it from a far larger clone, so it is likely a read error. The V gene is TRDV2, but the J gene lacks a call; TRDD3 is taken as the D call from the table, unchecked against the DNA. The CDR3 has 21 residues. Germline V lookup: CDR1 GEAIGNYY, CDR2 EKD. CDR3 nucleotide sequence: TGTGCCTGTGACACCCTATCTGGGGGCCCCGCGGGGTCCTGGGACACCCGACAGATGTTCTTC. Translation gives CACDTLSGGPAGSWDTRQMFF.

In its sample, this clone was seen a few times. This DNA translates differently at residue 6 from the TCRdb protein, which is that of a much larger clone; a read error is likely, and the protein shown is the DNA's own translation. The chain is built from TRDV1 and TRDJ1; D gene unclear. Matching the DNA to germline supplied the J gene, which TCRdb does not give. CDR1 and CDR2 (germline): TSWWSYY, QGS. V was pared by 4 bases and J by 2 bases, with 26 bases between. CDR3 length equals 19 residues. CDR3: CALGGSQGVPRLGTDKLIF. The CDR3, as DNA: TGTGCTCTTGGGGGATCACAAGGGGTGCCCCGTCTTGGAACCGATAAACTCATCTTT.

The chain recombines TRDV1 with TRDJ1, with 12 bases lining up with TRDD3. The J gene comes from matching the DNA to germline here; TCRdb lacks it. CDR1 and CDR2 from the germline V gene are TSWWSYY and QGS. The CDR3 length is 16 residues. With V trimmed by 3 bases and J by 7 bases, 9 bases remained unmatched. CDR3 region: CALGDGSWGIRSKLIF. In DNA, the CDR3 is TGTGCTCTTGGGGACGGCTCCTGGGGGATACGAAGTAAACTCATCTTT.

Ten or more counts support this clone. The mismatch at residue 12 between this DNA's translation and the TCRdb protein of a much larger clone likely reflects a read error; the protein shown is translated from the DNA. The chain employs TRDV1 and TRDJ1; 8 nucleotides line up with TRDD3. CDR1 is TSWWSYY and CDR2 is QGS in the germline V gene. The CDR3 has 18 amino acids. J gave up 0 bases and V 0 bases, and 9 bases lay outside the gene matches. This CDR3 is CALGELKWGMSNTDKLIF. DNA of the CDR3: TGTGCTCTTGGGGAACTAAAATGGGGGATGTCCAACACCGATAAACTCATCTTT.